This is a list of T cell receptor beta chains from one sample in a study of blood T cell repertoires in COVID-19. Assay used: immunoSEQ multiplex PCR; TCRdb lists only in-frame clones, some missing. Of 270,000 or so clones in the sample, around nine tenths were seen once. Sequencing was performed on peripheral blood. These TCRs come from a woman aged 40 to 50 who had recovered from COVID-19. Each CDR3 is given with its conserved first and last residue. The order of the fields is V gene, J gene, D gene, clone size, CDR3 DNA, CDR3 protein. D genes are given only for firm matches. A clone size is listed for some rows: how often the clone was seen (once, few, many), or a class if it is expanded.

TRBV5-1	TRBJ2-7	TRBD1	NA	TGCGCCAGCAGCTTGGCGGGGACAGGCTCCTACGAGCAGTACTTC	CASSLAGTGSYEQYF
TRBV18	TRBJ2-5	NA	once	TGTGCCAGCTCGCCGGGGCAAGAGACCCAGTACTTC	CASSPGQETQYF
TRBV9	TRBJ2-7	TRBD2	NA	TGTGCCAGCAGCGTAGGAGAGCGGGAGTTCTACGAGCAGTACTTC	CASSVGEREFYEQYF
TRBV28	TRBJ1-2	NA	NA	TGTGCCAGCAGTCCAGGGGTCTATGGCTACACCTTC	CASSPGVYGYTF
TRBV18	TRBJ2-7	NA	NA	TGTGCCAGCTCACCAGGCGGGGACTACGAGCAGTACTTC	CASSPGGDYEQYF
TRBV28	TRBJ2-3	NA	NA	TGTGCCAGCAGTTTATTTCGGGGAACAGATACGCAGTATTTT	CASSLFRGTDTQYF
TRBV2	TRBJ2-3	NA	NA	TGTGCCAGCAGGGGGACACCTAGCACAGATACGCAGTATTTT	CASRGTPSTDTQYF
TRBV7-9	TRBJ1-1	NA	NA	TGTGCCAGCAGCTTTTCCACACGCGGGGGGTCGGGGGCTTTCTTT	CASSFSTRGGSGAFF
TRBV7-6	TRBJ2-3	TRBD2	NA	TGTGCCAGCAGCTTATCGCCTAGCGGGAGGGCAGATACGCAGTATTTT	CASSLSPSGRADTQYF
TRBV5-1	TRBJ1-2	NA	few	TGCGCCAGCAGCTTAGGGGAGGGGAAGTATGGCTACACCTTC	CASSLGEGKYGYTF
TRBV3-1/TRBV3-2	TRBJ1-6	TRBD1	NA	TGTGCCAGCAGCCAAGGACAGGGGAATTCACCCCTCCACTTT	CASSQGQGNSPLHF
TRBV30	TRBJ2-5	TRBD2	NA	TGTGCCTGGAGTGATAGGCTAGCGGGGGAGACCCAGTACTTC	CAWSDRLAGETQYF
TRBV7-6	TRBJ1-2	NA	NA	TGTGCCAGCAGCTTACTCTCCGGGAATCCAAACATCGGTGGCTACACCTTC	CASSLLSGNPNIGGYTF
TRBV9	TRBJ2-7	TRBD1	NA	TGTGCCAGCAGCACAAGGGCGGGACAGGGAGGCGAGCAGTACTTC	CASSTRAGQGGEQYF
TRBV28	TRBJ2-7	NA	NA	TGTGCCAGCAGTCGAGCCCCAGACATGAAAGGCGAGCAGTACTTC	CASSRAPDMKGEQYF
TRBV11-3	TRBJ2-5	TRBD2	NA	TGTGCCAGCAGCTTAGGGACTAGCGGGAGTGTGGAGACCCAGTACTTC	CASSLGTSGSVETQYF
TRBV27	TRBJ2-7	TRBD1	NA	TGTGCCAGCAGTCTAAGACAGGGGCTGTACGAGCAGTACTTC	CASSLRQGLYEQYF
TRBV5-6	TRBJ1-4	NA	once	TGTGCCAGCAGCTTCTACAGGGACGAAAAACTGTTTTTT	CASSFYRDEKLFF
TRBV2	TRBJ2-4	NA	NA	TGTGCCAGCAGTGGGTACTCGACCAAAAACATTCAGTACTTC	CASSGYSTKNIQYF
TRBV5-1	TRBJ2-1	TRBD2	NA	TGCGCCAGCAGCTTACGCTTAGCGGGCGGGCCGGAGAATGAGCAGTTCTTC	CASSLRLAGGPENEQFF
TRBV3-1/TRBV3-2	TRBJ1-1	NA	NA	TGTGCCAGCAGCCAAGTGGAGGGTAACACTGAAGCTTTCTTT	CASSQVEGNTEAFF
TRBV7-9	TRBJ2-7	NA	NA	TGTGCCAGCGGCGACACAATTCAGTACTTC	CASGDTIQYF
TRBV19	TRBJ1-4	NA	NA	TGTGCCAGTAGTGCGGGGACCCTCGGGTCAGGAAAACTGTTTTTT	CASSAGTLGSGKLFF
TRBV19	TRBJ2-1	TRBD2	NA	TGTGCCAGTAGTATAGGTCAGCCGGCGACTAGCGGAGGGCAGTTCTTC	CASSIGQPATSGGQFF
TRBV28	TRBJ2-6	TRBD1	NA	TGTGCCAGCGCGACAGGGACCGCCGGGGCCAACGTCCTGACTTTC	CASATGTAGANVLTF
TRBV10-1	TRBJ2-7	NA	NA	TGCGCCATGCGTAGTGCCGAGCAGTACTTC	CAMRSAEQYF
TRBV19	TRBJ2-5	NA	NA	TGTGCCAGTAGTATGGACACGCAAGAGACCCAGTACTTC	CASSMDTQETQYF
TRBV6-5	TRBJ2-7	TRBD2	NA	TGTGCCAGCAGTCCCAGCGGGAACTCCTACGAGCAGTACTTC	CASSPSGNSYEQYF
TRBV3-1/TRBV3-2	TRBJ2-7	NA	NA	TGTGCCAGCAGCCAAGAAGGGGTTGCCTACGAGCAGTACTTC	CASSQEGVAYEQYF
TRBV6-1	TRBJ1-5	NA	NA	TGTGCCAGCAGTGAGAGAGAGAATCAGCCCCAGCATTTT	CASSERENQPQHF
TRBV5-4	TRBJ1-4	NA	once	TGTGCCAGCAGCTTGTGGGACACGACTAATGAAAAACTGTTTTTT	CASSLWDTTNEKLFF
TRBV28	TRBJ2-1	NA	NA	TGTGCCAGCAGTTTATCAGGGCGTGGGTCCTACAATGAGCAGTTCTTC	CASSLSGRGSYNEQFF
TRBV7-8	TRBJ2-1	TRBD2	NA	TGTGCCAGCAGCCCGCTAGCGGGAGTAGGGGACAATGAGCAGTTCTTC	CASSPLAGVGDNEQFF
TRBV5-1	TRBJ2-5	TRBD1	NA	TGCGCCAGCAGCTTGGCTCGGGACAGGGTAGGCGAGACCCAGTACTTC	CASSLARDRVGETQYF
TRBV10-1	TRBJ2-2	NA	NA	TGCGCCAGCAGTGAGTTTCCGACAGGTTCAACCGGGGAGCTGTTTTTT	CASSEFPTGSTGELFF
TRBV7-9	TRBJ2-5	TRBD2	NA	TGTGCCAGCAGCTTTCGGGGACTAGCGGGAGTACAAGAGACCCAGTACTTC	CASSFRGLAGVQETQYF
TRBV28	TRBJ1-1	TRBD1	NA	TGTGCCAGCAGGAAACAGGGGCCGAGGGCTGAAGCTTTCTTT	CASRKQGPRAEAFF
TRBV30	TRBJ2-5	TRBD2	NA	TGTGCCTGGAGCAGGACTAGCATTCAAGAGACCCAGTACTTC	CAWSRTSIQETQYF
TRBV3-1/TRBV3-2	TRBJ2-1	TRBD2	NA	TGTGCCAGCAGCTCCGGGACTAGCGTGGATGAGCAGTTCTTC	CASSSGTSVDEQFF
TRBV7-8	TRBJ1-5	TRBD1	NA	TGTGCCAGCAGCACGGTCAGGGGGAAGCAGCCCCAGCATTTT	CASSTVRGKQPQHF
TRBV6-1	TRBJ2-3	TRBD1	NA	TGTGCCAGCAGTGAAGCAGGGGGCGGCACAGATACGCAGTATTTT	CASSEAGGGTDTQYF
TRBV18	TRBJ1-4	TRBD1	NA	TGTGCCAGCTCACCACGGACAGGGGGCGAAGGCGAAAAACTGTTTTTT	CASSPRTGGEGEKLFF
TRBV4-1	TRBJ1-3	NA	NA	TGCGCCAGCAGCCAAGTCGAGGGCCATTACTCTGGAAACACCATATATTTT	CASSQVEGHYSGNTIYF
TRBV5-3	TRBJ2-3	TRBD2	NA	TGTGCCAGAAGCTTGAGAGCGGGAGCAGATACGCAGTATTTT	CARSLRAGADTQYF
TRBV24-1	TRBJ2-5	TRBD2	NA	TGTGCCACCAGTGACTGGGGGGAGGGCAGGGCTGAAGAGACCCAGTACTTC	CATSDWGEGRAEETQYF
TRBV3-1/TRBV3-2	TRBJ2-3	TRBD2	NA	TGTGCCAGCAGCCAAACTAGCGGACTGTCAGATACGCAGTATTTT	CASSQTSGLSDTQYF
TRBV4-2	TRBJ2-2	TRBD1	NA	TGTGCCAGCAGCCAAGACCCAGGGGGGAACACCGGGGAGCTGTTTTTT	CASSQDPGGNTGELFF
TRBV5-6	TRBJ2-1	NA	NA	TGTGCCAGCAGCTCATTCATGACGGGAACTGAGCAGTTCTTC	CASSSFMTGTEQFF
TRBV6-5	TRBJ2-2	TRBD1	NA	TGTGCCAGCAGACACCAGGGGGCGGACACCGGGGAGCTGTTTTTT	CASRHQGADTGELFF
TRBV5-1	TRBJ1-3	TRBD1	NA	TGCGCCAGCAGCCCGGGGGACAGTGGAAACACCATATATTTT	CASSPGDSGNTIYF
TRBV30	TRBJ1-5	TRBD1	NA	TGTGCCTGGAGTGTAACAGGGGATCAGCCCCAGCATTTT	CAWSVTGDQPQHF
TRBV25-1	TRBJ1-6	NA	NA	TGTGCCAGCAGTGAGGACTGGTCACCCCTCCACTTT	CASSEDWSPLHF
TRBV5-1	TRBJ2-3	TRBD2	NA	TGCGCCAGCAGCTTGGGGACTAGCGAGAGCACAGATACGCAGTATTTT	CASSLGTSESTDTQYF
TRBV9	TRBJ1-3	NA	NA	TGTGCCAGCAGCGCAACAGGACAACTCCTCTCTGGAAACACCATATATTTT	CASSATGQLLSGNTIYF
TRBV18	TRBJ2-6	TRBD2	NA	TGTGCCAGCTCACTACTAGCGGGAGTAGCAACTGGGGCCAACGTCCTGACTTTC	CASSLLAGVATGANVLTF
TRBV14	TRBJ2-1	NA	NA	TGTGCCAGCAGCCAAGCGTACGGGGGTGAGCAGTTCTTC	CASSQAYGGEQFF
TRBV27	TRBJ1-2	TRBD1	NA	TGTGCCAGCAGCTCGGGACAGGGTTATGGCTACACCTTC	CASSSGQGYGYTF
TRBV30	TRBJ2-5	TRBD2	NA	TGTGCCTGGAGTGGGGGACGTAGCGGGAGGGAGACCCAGTACTTC	CAWSGGRSGRETQYF
TRBV28	TRBJ1-6	TRBD1	NA	TGTGCCAGCAGTCAGGGGGCGAATTCACCCCTCCACTTT	CASSQGANSPLHF
TRBV3-1/TRBV3-2	TRBJ2-2	TRBD2	NA	TGTGCCAGCAGCCAAGGGAATAGCGGGAGGGCCACCGGGGAGCTGTTTTTT	CASSQGNSGRATGELFF